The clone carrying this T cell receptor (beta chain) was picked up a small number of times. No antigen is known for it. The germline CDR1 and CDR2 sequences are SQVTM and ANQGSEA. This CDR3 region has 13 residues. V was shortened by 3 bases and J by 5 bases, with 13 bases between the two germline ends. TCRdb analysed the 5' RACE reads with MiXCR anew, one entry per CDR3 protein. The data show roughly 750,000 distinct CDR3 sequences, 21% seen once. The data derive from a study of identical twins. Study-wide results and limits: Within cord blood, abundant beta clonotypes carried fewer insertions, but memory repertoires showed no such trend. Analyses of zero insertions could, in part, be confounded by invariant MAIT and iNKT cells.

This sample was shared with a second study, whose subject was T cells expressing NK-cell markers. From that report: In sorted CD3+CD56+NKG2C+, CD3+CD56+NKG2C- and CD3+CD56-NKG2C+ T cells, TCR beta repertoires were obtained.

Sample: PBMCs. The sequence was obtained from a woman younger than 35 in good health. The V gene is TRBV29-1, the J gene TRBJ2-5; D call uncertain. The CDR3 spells CSVDPTTTETQYF. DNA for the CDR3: TGCAGCGTTGACCCGACAACTACGGAGACCCAGTACTTC.